The 13 T cell receptor beta chains given below trace back to one sample, sequenced in a study of T cell responses to AZD1222 COVID-19 vaccine. Here immunoSEQ multiplex PCR was the method, and the copy in TCRdb shows in-frame clones only, minus some. The sample includes about 91,000 clones, over 75% of them seen just once. The input for sequencing was peripheral blood, taken on day 0 of AZD1222 vaccination. The receptor source for this set is an adult in good health.

The chain recombines TRBV6-5 with TRBJ1-1, with D unresolved. The CDR3 sequence is 13 residues long. The V gene lost 3 bases and the J gene lost 10 bases, with 15 bases spanning the gap. The germline V gene has CDR1 MNHEY and CDR2 SVGAGI. The DNA for the CDR3 is TGTGCCAGCAGTTATGACCCAAAAGGGAGAGCTTTCTTT. It is translated as CASSYDPKGRAFF.

Concerning this clone: Other nucleotide sequences from this sample produce the same CDR3. The genes are TRBV28 and TRBJ1-1, with D possibly matching TRBD1 (5 bases). Germline V gene lookup returns CDR1 MDHEN and CDR2 SYDVKM. This CDR3 contains 13 residues. The V and J ends lost 2 bases and 4 bases respectively, with 8 bases between them. The CDR3 DNA sequence: TGTGCCAGCAGTTTAGTGGGGGTCACTGAAGCTTTCTTT. Translation: CASSLVGVTEAFF.

The rearrangement uses TRBV7-3 and TRBJ2-5, with a tentative D call TRBD1 (6 bases). This CDR3 comprises 15 residues. V shed 0 bases and J shed 5 bases, with 13 bases lying between them. From germline, CDR1 is SGHTA and CDR2 FQGTGA. CDR3 sequence: CASSLTTGNRETQYF. CDR3 DNA sequence: TGTGCCAGCAGCTTAACCACAGGGAACAGGGAGACCCAGTACTTC.

V and J are TRBV5-4 and TRBJ2-1, with 7 bases identical to TRBD1. Trimming cost V 0 bases and J 7 bases; bases outside gene matches: 7. The length of the CDR3 is 15 residues. Per germline, CDR1 SGHNT and CDR2 YYREEE (reference sequence). The CDR3 here is CASSLAGTVWNEQFF. CDR3 nucleotide sequence: TGTGCCAGCAGCTTGGCCGGGACAGTGTGGAATGAGCAGTTCTTC. Full variable domain (remainder filled in from reference TRBV5-4 and TRBJ2-1): ETGVTQSPTHLIKTRGQQVTLRCSSQSGHNTVSWYQQALGQGPQFIFQYYREEENGRGNFPPRFSGLQFPNYSSELNVNALELDDSALYLCASSLAGTVWNEQFFGPGTRLTVL.

This chain links TRBV5-1 with TRBJ2-7; D is unresolved. CDR3 length: 15 residues. Germline V gene sequence: CDR1 SGHRS, CDR2 YFSETQ. The ends were cut back, 0 bases at V and 2 bases at J, with 12 bases in the middle. CDR3 nucleotides: TGCGCCAGCAGCTTGGCTGGGGATCCCACCTACGAGCAGTACTTC. Its translation: CASSLAGDPTYEQYF.

This clone is labeled as medium-sized. This chain links TRBV6-5 with TRBJ2-1, with 12 bases identical to TRBD1. With 7 bases clipped from V and 8 bases from J, the junction kept 6 bases outside the gene matches. Germline V CDR1 and CDR2: MNHEY, SVGAGI. The CDR3 covers 14 residues. The CDR3 coding sequence is TGTGCCAGCAACCGGGACAGGGGGCGATATGAGCAGTTCTTC. This encodes CASNRDRGRYEQFF.

This clone was recorded once. The V and J genes are TRBV4-3 and TRBJ2-7; D is uncertain. V was pared by 1 base and J by 2 bases, with 9 bases between. Germline CDR1 and CDR2: LGHNA and YSLEER. This CDR3 is built from 14 residues. CDR3 DNA sequence: TGCGCCAGCAGCCAAGCCGGCGGTCCCTACGAGCAGTACTTC. Its protein is CASSQAGGPYEQYF.

The chain employs TRBV5-1 and TRBJ1-2; D is unclear. Germline CDR1 and CDR2: SGHRS and YFSETQ. Trimming cost V 0 bases and J 4 bases, with 10 bases left between them. CDR3 length: 14 residues. In nucleotides, the CDR3 is TGCGCCAGCAGCTTGGATGGGGAGCCCTATGGCTACACCTTC. Translation: CASSLDGEPYGYTF.

The rearrangement uses TRBV6-2 or TRBV6-3 and TRBJ2-7; the D is unclear. The J call may not be correct, given that the DNA end is closer to TRBJ2-5. This CDR3 is 13 amino acids long. Looked up from germline, CDR1 is MNHEY and CDR2 is SVGEGT. The DNA for the CDR3 is TGTGCCAGCCGTTCGGTCGGACAAGAGACCCAGTACTTC. Translating it yields CASRSVGQETQYF.

This chain connects TRBV3-1 (or the pseudogene TRBV3-2) to TRBJ2-7, with 8 nucleotides matching TRBD2. CDR3 length: 14 amino acids. The germline gives CDR1 LGHDT, CDR2 YNNKEL (reference sequence). Trimming at V came to 1 base and at J to 5 bases, leaving 4 bases not matched to a gene. CDR3 nucleotides: TGTGCCAGCAGCCAAGCAGAACTAGCGGACGAGCAGTACTTC. Residues: CASSQAELADEQYF.

V is TRBV28 and J is TRBJ1-2; the D is unclear. This CDR3 has 14 residues. V was clipped by 10 bases and J by 8 bases, with 23 bases between them. The V gene's germline CDR1 is MDHEN and CDR2 SYDVKM. CDR3 sequence (DNA): TGTGCCATTCCCCTCGGAGGCCAGAACCGCGGCTACACCTTC. Translated: CAIPLGGQNRGYTF.

This clone showed up just a few times. This chain links TRBV7-2 with TRBJ2-7, with D perhaps given as TRBD1 or TRBD2 (5 bases each). The V end lost 6 bases, the J end lost 0 bases, and 12 bases lay between the germline ends. The CDR3 spans 14 residues. CDR1 is SGHTA, CDR2 FQGNSA, per germline. The CDR3: CASRSGTASYEQYF. CDR3 sequence (DNA): TGTGCCAGCAGGTCCGGGACGGCCTCCTACGAGCAGTACTTC. The full variable domain, completed using reference TRBV7-2 and TRBJ2-7, is GAGVSQSPSNKVTEKGKDVELRCDPISGHTALYWYRQSLGQGLEFLIYFQGNSAPDKSGLPSDRFSAERTGGSVSTLTIQRTQQEDSAVYLCASRSGTASYEQYFGPGTRLTVT.

As regards this clone: One end of the junction fails to match germline, which may point to a read error. The CDR3 DNA is TGTGCTAGCAGCTTGGTAGTTCAGCCCCAGCATTTT. Its protein is CASSLVVQPQHF. This chain uses TRBV7-7 with TRBJ1-5, with no clear D. The CDR3 has 12 residues. The V gene's germline CDR1 is SSHAT and CDR2 FNYEAQ (reference sequence). Looking up the rest from reference TRBV7-7 and TRBJ1-5 gives the full variable domain: GAGVSQSPRYKVTKRGQDVTLRCDPISSHATLYWYQQALGQGPEFLTYFNYEAQPDKSGLPSDRFSAERPEGSISTLTIQRTEQRDSAMYRCASSLVVQPQHFGDGTRLSIL.